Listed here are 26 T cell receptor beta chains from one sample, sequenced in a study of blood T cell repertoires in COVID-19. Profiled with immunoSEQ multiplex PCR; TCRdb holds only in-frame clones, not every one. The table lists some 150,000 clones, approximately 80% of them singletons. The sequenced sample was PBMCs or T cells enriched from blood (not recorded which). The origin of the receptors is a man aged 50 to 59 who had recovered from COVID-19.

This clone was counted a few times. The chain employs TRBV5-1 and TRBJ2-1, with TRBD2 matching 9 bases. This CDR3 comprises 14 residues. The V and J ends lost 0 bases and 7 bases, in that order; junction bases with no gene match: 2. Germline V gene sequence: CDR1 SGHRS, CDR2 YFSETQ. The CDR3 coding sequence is TGCGCCAGCAGCTTGGCTCTAGCGGGGAATGAGCAGTTCTTC. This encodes CASSLALAGNEQFF.

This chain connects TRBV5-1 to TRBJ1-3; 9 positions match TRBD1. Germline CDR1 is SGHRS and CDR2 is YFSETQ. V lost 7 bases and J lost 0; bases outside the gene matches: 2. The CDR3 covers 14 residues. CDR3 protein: CASGQGSSGNTIYF. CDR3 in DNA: TGCGCCAGCGGACAGGGGTCCTCTGGAAACACCATATATTTT.

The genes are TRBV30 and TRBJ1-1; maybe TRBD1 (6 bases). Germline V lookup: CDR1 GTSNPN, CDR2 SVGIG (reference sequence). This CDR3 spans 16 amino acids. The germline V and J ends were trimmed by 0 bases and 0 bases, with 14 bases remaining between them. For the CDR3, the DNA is TGTGCCTGGAGTGTGGGGACAAGCGGAATGAACACTGAAGCTTTCTTT. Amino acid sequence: CAWSVGTSGMNTEAFF.

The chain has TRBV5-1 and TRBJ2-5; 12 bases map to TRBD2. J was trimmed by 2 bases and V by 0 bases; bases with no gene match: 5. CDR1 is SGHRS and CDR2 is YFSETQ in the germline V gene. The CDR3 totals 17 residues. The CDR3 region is CASSLAQLAGGQETQYF. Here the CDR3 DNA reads TGCGCCAGCAGCTTGGCCCAACTAGCGGGGGGACAAGAGACCCAGTACTTC.

CDR3 nucleotides: TGTGCCTGGAGTGTACTTGGAGGATGGAGGCGAGAAAAACTGTTTTTT. This gives the protein CAWSVLGGWRREKLFF. The chain is built from TRBV30 and TRBJ1-4; no firm D call. Germline CDR1 is GTSNPN and CDR2 is SVGIG (reference sequence). The CDR3 is 16 amino acids. V was pared by 0 bases and J by 8 bases, with 19 bases between.

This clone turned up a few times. The CDR3 DNA follows: TGTGCCAGCAGACCCACAGGTACTAACTATGGCTACACCTTC. Amino acid sequence: CASRPTGTNYGYTF. The chain has TRBV28 and TRBJ1-2; possible D gene TRBD1, 5 bases. The germline V and J ends were trimmed by 6 bases and 0 bases, with 11 bases remaining between them. CDR3 length: 14 amino acids. Germline values: CDR1 MDHEN, CDR2 SYDVKM.

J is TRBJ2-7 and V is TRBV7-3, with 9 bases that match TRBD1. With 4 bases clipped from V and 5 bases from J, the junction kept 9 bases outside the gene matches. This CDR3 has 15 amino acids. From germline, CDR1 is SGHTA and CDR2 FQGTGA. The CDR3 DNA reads TGTGCCAGCAGCTCCCCGGACAGGGGCGTCAACGAGCAGTACTTC. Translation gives CASSSPDRGVNEQYF.

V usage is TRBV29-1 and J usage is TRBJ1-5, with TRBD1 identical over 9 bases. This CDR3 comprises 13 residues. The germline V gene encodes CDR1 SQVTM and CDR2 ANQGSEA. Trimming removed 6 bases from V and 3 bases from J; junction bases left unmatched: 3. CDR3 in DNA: TGCAGCGTGGGGGACAGGGTCAATCAGCCCCAGCATTTT. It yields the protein CSVGDRVNQPQHF.

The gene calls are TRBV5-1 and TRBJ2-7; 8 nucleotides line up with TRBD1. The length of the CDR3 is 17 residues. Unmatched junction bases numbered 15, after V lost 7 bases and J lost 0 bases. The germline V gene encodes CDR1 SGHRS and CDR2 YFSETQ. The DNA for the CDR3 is TGCGCCAGCCGACATGGTGGTTCACAGGGGGACTCCTACGAGCAGTACTTC. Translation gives CASRHGGSQGDSYEQYF.

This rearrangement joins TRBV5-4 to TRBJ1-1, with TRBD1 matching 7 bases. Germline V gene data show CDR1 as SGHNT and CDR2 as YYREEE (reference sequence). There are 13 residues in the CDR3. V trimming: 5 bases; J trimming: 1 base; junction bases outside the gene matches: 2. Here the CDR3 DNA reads TGTGCCAGCAGGAGGGACAGGAACACTGAAGCTTTCTTT. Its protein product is CASRRDRNTEAFF.

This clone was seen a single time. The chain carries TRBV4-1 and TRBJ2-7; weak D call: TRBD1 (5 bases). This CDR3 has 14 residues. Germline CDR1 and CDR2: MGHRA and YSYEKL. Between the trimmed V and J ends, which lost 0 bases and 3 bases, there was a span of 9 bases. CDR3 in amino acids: CASSQDWQGYEQYF. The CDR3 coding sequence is TGCGCCAGCAGCCAAGATTGGCAGGGCTACGAGCAGTACTTC.

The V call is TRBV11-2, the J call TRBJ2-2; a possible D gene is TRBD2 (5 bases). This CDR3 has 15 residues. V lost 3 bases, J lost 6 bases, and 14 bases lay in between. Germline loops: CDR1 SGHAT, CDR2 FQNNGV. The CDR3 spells CASSLDRGSPGELFF. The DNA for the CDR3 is TGTGCCAGCAGCTTGGACCGCGGGTCCCCCGGGGAGCTGTTTTTT.

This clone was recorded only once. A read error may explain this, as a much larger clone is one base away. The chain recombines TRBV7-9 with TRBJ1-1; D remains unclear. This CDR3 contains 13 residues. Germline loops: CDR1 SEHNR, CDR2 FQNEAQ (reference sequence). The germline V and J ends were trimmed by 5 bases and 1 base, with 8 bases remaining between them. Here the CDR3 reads CASSQEQNTEAFF. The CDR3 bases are TGTGCCAGCAGCCAAGAGCAGAACACTGAAGCTTTCTTT.

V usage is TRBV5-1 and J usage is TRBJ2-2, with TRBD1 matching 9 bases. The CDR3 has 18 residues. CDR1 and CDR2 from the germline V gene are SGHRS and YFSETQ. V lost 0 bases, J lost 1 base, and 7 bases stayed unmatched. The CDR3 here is CASSLAGTGYRNTGELFF. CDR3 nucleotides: TGCGCCAGCAGCTTGGCTGGGACAGGGTATAGGAACACCGGGGAGCTGTTTTTT.

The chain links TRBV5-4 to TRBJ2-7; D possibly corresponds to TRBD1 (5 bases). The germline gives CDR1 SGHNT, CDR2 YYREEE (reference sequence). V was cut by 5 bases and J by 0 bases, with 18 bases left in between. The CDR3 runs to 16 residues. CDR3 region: CASSHPTGANSYEQYF. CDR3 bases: TGTGCCAGCAGTCATCCCACTGGGGCCAACTCCTACGAGCAGTACTTC.

Written as DNA, the CDR3 is TGTGCCAGCAGGAAAACAGGGAGCCACGAGCAGTACTTC. Encoded protein: CASRKTGSHEQYF. The chain uses TRBV6-5 and TRBJ2-7, with D possibly being TRBD1 (6 bases). The germline V gene encodes CDR1 MNHEY and CDR2 SVGAGI. Deletions cut 6 bases from V and 5 bases from J, with 14 bases between. The CDR3 extends over 13 amino acids.

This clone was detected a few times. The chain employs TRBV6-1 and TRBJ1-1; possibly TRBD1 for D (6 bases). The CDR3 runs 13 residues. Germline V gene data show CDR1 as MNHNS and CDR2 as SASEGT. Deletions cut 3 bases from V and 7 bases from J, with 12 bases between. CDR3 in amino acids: CASSETGGVEAFF. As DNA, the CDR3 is TGTGCCAGCAGTGAGACTGGGGGCGTTGAAGCTTTCTTT.

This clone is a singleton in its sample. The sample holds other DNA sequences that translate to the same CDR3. CDR3 coding DNA: TGTGCCATCAGAGGGGGGCGGGGGACTGAAGCTTTCTTT. It encodes CAIRGGRGTEAFF. This chain joins TRBV10-3 and TRBJ1-1; tentative D call: TRBD1 (6 bases). The CDR3 covers 13 residues. CDR1 is ENHRY, CDR2 SYGVKD, per germline. V lost 6 bases, J lost 5 bases, and 13 bases lay in between.

The CDR3 loop reads CASSQLGGGASTDTQYF. CDR3 in DNA: TGCGCCAGCAGCCAATTAGGAGGGGGGGCTAGCACAGATACGCAGTATTTT. The chain couples TRBV5-1 to TRBJ2-3; D possibly corresponds to TRBD2 (7 bases). The germline gives CDR1 SGHRS, CDR2 YFSETQ. With 4 bases removed from V and 0 bases from J, the gap between germline ends came to 18 bases. The CDR3 totals 17 residues.

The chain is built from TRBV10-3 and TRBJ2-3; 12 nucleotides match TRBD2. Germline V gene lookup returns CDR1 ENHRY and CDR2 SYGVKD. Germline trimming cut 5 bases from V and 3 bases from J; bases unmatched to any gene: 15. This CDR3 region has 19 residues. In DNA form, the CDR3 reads TGTGCCATCAGTAAAACTAGCGGGGGGTTACCTCAAGGGACAGATACGCAGTATTTT. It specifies CAISKTSGGLPQGTDTQYF.

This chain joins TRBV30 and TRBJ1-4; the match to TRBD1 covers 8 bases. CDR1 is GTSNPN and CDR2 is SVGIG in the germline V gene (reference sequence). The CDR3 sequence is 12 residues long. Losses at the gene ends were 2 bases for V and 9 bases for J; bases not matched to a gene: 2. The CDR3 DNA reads TGTGCCTGGAGTTGGACAGGGAAAAAACTGTTTTTT. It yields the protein CAWSWTGKKLFF.

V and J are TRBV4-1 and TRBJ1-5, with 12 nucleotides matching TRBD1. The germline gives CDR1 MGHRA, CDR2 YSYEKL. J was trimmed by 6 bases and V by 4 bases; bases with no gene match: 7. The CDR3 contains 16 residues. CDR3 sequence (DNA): TGCGCCAGCAGCCTGGTTCCGGGACAGGGGGCTCAGCCCCAGCATTTT. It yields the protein CASSLVPGQGAQPQHF.

CDR3 amino acids: CASSFGGLGYTF. CDR3 bases: TGTGCCAGCAGCTTTGGGGGACTTGGCTACACCTTC. The genes are TRBV11-3 and TRBJ1-2; possible D gene TRBD1, 5 bases. CDR3 length: 12 residues. Germline V gives CDR1 SGHNT, CDR2 YENEEA. The V and J ends lost 3 bases and 7 bases respectively, with 9 bases between them.

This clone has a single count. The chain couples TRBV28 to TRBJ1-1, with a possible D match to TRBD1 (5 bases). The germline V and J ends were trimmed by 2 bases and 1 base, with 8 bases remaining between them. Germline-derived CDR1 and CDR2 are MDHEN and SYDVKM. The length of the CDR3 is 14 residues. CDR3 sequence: CASSLRQGNTEAFF. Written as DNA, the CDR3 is TGTGCCAGCAGTTTACGGCAGGGGAACACTGAAGCTTTCTTT. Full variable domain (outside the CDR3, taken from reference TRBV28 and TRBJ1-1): DVKVTQSSRYLVKRTGEKVFLECVQDMDHENMFWYRQDPGLGLRLIYFSYDVKMKEKGDIPEGYSVSREKKERFSLILESASTNQTSMYLCASSLRQGNTEAFFGQGTRLTVV.

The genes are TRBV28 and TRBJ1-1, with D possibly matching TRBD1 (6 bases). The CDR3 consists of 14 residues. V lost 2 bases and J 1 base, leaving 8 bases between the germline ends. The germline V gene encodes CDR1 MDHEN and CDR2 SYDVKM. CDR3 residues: CASSLGGPNTEAFF. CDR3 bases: TGTGCCAGCAGTTTAGGGGGCCCGAACACTGAAGCTTTCTTT.

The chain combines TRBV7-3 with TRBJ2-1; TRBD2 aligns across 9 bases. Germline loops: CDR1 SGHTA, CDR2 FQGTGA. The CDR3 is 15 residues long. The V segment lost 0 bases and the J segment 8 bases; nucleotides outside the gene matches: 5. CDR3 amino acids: CASSLTSGGPYEQFF. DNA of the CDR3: TGTGCCAGCAGCTTAACTAGCGGGGGACCCTATGAGCAGTTCTTC.